This TCR beta chain was documented in a study of cytomegalovirus exposure and HLA in healthy donors (dated by TCRdb to between 2016 and 2019). Background for the entire study: An earlier analysis of roughly 500 of the donors reported approximately 260 Gb of sequence data and roughly 120 million unique TCR beta sequences obtained from 150 million to 200 million T cells. Approximately 300 gigabases of sequencing data and approximately 91 million unique TCR sequences made up an early release that covered around 640 HLA-typed donors. The genetic ancestry cluster associated with self-reported Caucasian donors included about 81% of the roughly 380 genotyped donors. The study aimed to test whether cataloging public T cell receptors could reveal signatures of past pathogen exposure. Using immunosequencing, the study profiled T cell repertoires from fewer than 850 subjects and related those repertoires to cytomegalovirus serostatus. Besides the first cohort of approximately 710 subjects, a separate validation cohort made up of 120 different subjects was used. To predict cytomegalovirus infection status, the study combined high-throughput TCR immunosequencing, statistical association of individual TCRs with disease status, and machine learning. In a later analysis, previously published TCR beta repertoires from fewer than 750 donors were re-analyzed and high-resolution HLA genotyping was added so that TCR occurrence patterns could be studied. Rather than using new phenotypic data, the later analysis identified candidate immune exposures from TCR beta sequences and from how often those sequences occurred across donors. To decide whether each TCR beta V gene segment behaved as functional or pseudogenic, an earlier analysis of fewer than 750 of the donors relied on high-throughput TCR beta sequencing. Donor age, sex, ethnicity and CMV serostatus were collected together with the repertoire data. A later genetic analysis used genome-wide SNP genotypes for about 55% of the 666 donors, treating that subset as a discovery cohort. All discovery cohort repertoires had been generated on a single sequencing platform. Class I and class II HLA loci were covered by the typing at four-digit resolution. Typing coverage varied by locus: roughly 629-640 donors for A, B, C, DRB1 and DQB1; roughly 560 for DQA1; around 610 for DPA1; roughly 470 for DPB1. About five DR-DQ haplotypes were treated as single units for association and clustering because of strong linkage in the cohort. Across about 380 genotyped donors of the cohort, an average of roughly 250,000 unique TCR beta nucleotide sequences per donor were sequenced, and approximately 19% of those sequences were non-productive.

Library creation used the immunoSEQ multiplex PCR assay. The multiplex PCR relied on a mix of 60 forward primers for TCR Vbeta segments and 13 reverse primers for TCR Jbeta segments. A multiplex PCR assay on genomic DNA amplified the CDR3 region of rearranged TCR beta genes. Amplified TCR beta libraries were sequenced as 87-base-pair reads on the Illumina HiSeq System. In the original analysis: A later analysis counted tens of millions of unique TCR beta chains across the 670 or so repertoires, and some 11 million of these chains were shared by at least two donors. Raw reads were error-corrected and collapsed into unique sequences by a nearest-neighbor algorithm in which closely related sequences were merged to remove PCR and sequencing errors. V, D and J gene segments were assigned by aligning CDR3 sequences to IMGT reference sequences. Each retained sequence needed at least a six-nucleotide match to both a V gene segment and a J gene segment. Rearrangements were called productive when the CDR3 lacked stop codons and stayed in frame with V and J; all others were non-productive. Following IMGT convention, CDR3 was defined as the stretch from the second conserved V-encoded cysteine to the conserved J-encoded phenylalanine. Sequences without an unambiguous match to a single V gene segment were excluded from the earlier analysis of 450 to 650 of the donors. In an earlier analysis of 450 to 750 of the donors, a V segment was called functional when productive rearrangements were above 56.7%, and segregating when the standard deviation between donors exceeded 5%. A statistical classification framework was developed to diagnose cytomegalovirus status using the catalog of TCR beta chain sequences. In a later analysis, TCR nucleotide sequences were compared against IMGT/GENE-DB human TR gene sequences so that V and J genes could be assigned. In a later analysis, CDR3 sequences and most-parsimonious VDJ recombination scenarios were assigned using the TCRdist pipeline. In a later analysis, every TCR beta chain was defined by the combination of its CDR3 amino acid sequence and its V-gene family, and reads without a unique V-gene family were dropped. In a later analysis, 450 to 600 highly shared, low-generation-probability nucleotide sequences were removed to address suspected cross-contamination and a sequencing artifact. In a later analysis, a clonal expansion index was calculated for each public chain from normalized within-repertoire ranks of inferred template counts. In a later analysis, generation probabilities were computed using a VDJ recombination model fitted to out-of-frame rearrangements, and the results were checked against IGoR. In a later analysis, TCR-TCR, TCR-HLA and TCR-CMV co-occurrence was scored with hypergeometric tests, and a repertoire-size bias correction was applied to TCR pairs. In a later analysis, false discovery rates were estimated by permuting HLA or CMV assignments 20 times. A later analysis grouped co-occurring TCRs with DBSCAN, adding TCRdist sequence similarity when clustering within HLA-allele-positive subsets. Co-occurrence clustering excluded repertoires with fewer than 30,000 or more than 120,000 public chains, plus five with anomalous nucleotide sharing. TCRdb obtained this table from immuneACCESS and retained in-frame rearrangements with V and J assigned. These tables miss some clones; where compared with another copy, unresolved V genes account for less than half of the shortfall, and the remainder is unexplained. That table gives V, J and clone size, and the DNA gave D and trimming. In this sample the table shows approximately 150,000 clones, 75% to 85% of which occur a single time. The ten largest clones add up to roughly 13% of the sample.

The investigation overall reported the following: This cohort had only TCR beta chains sequenced, and the lack of alpha or paired-chain data limited which features could be detected. Strong co-occurrence of HLA alleles, especially DR and DQ, made assigning TCR associations to individual alleles difficult. In a later analysis, HLA-associated TCR beta chains showed more clonal expansion and lower generation probabilities than non-associated chains that were equally common. An association between a missense DCLRE1C variant and V-gene and J-gene trimming of TCR beta chains was found in a later genetic analysis and replicated in an independent cohort. CMV serostatus was the only immune exposure information available for the cohort. A later analysis found that TCR association rates varied across HLA loci, with DRB1 alleles showing the most associated TCRs and HLA-C alleles the fewest. Broadly in line with IMGT annotations, most TCR beta V segments showed up in productive rearrangements about 90% or about 30% of the time in an earlier analysis of approximately 640 of the donors. In a later analysis, most CMV-associated TCR beta chains were found to appear HLA-restricted, with HLA associations seemingly driven largely by CMV exposure. Because HLA typing was unavailable for some donors at each locus, only the typed subset was used in association tests. Across donors, most TCR sequences were observed very rarely, whereas some public TCRs were present in many individuals. Linkage disequilibrium might explain the correlated functional status among segregating V segments, but an unknown experimental factor could not be excluded. In a later analysis, some 17,000 TCR beta sequences were associated with specific HLA alleles at a false discovery rate of 0.05. According to a later analysis, parvovirus B19, influenza, CMV and Epstein-Barr virus appeared linked to several top co-occurrence clusters. In a later genetic analysis, fewer N-insertions in productive TCRs were reported among donors in an Asian-associated ancestry cluster than the roughly 700-donor mean. In vitro tests confirmed that a few of the cytomegalovirus-associated TCR beta chains recognize cytomegalovirus antigens. Cytomegalovirus status was reported to be diagnosed by the classifier with high specificity and sensitivity in both the original and validation cohorts. A further reported finding was that TCR beta sequences accurately predicted the HLA-A and HLA-B alleles for most subjects in the first cohort. A total of 150 or so TCR beta chains were listed by the study as associated with cytomegalovirus. Presence/absence analyses assumed roughly uniform sequencing depth across donors, an assumption that may not hold. The authors suggested that the approach could potentially be generalized to other disease states and immunological phenotypes. The earlier analysis of about 600 of the donors excluded 15 to 20 rarely observed V segments, including chromosome 9 orphons, because counts were too low. The sequencing pipeline was judged likely to have produced a cluster of highly shared sequence variants as a technical artifact.

The cohort comprised approximately 700 healthy bone marrow donors. At the time of sampling, all cohort members were nominally healthy, though unrecorded immune exposures were likely present. The donor tested CMV seropositive and was one of the 289 seropositive cohort members. Each donor provided a peripheral blood sample, and peripheral blood mononuclear cells were used for TCR beta sequencing. Genomic DNA was extracted from the blood cell samples with the Qiagen DNeasy Blood Extraction Kit. A remark on this clone: This receptor's antigen is unknown. One base away there is no much larger clone; base qualities are not given.

The sequenced sample was PBMCs. This sequence was found in a woman aged 45-65 years in good health and CMV-seropositive.

The DNA is as follows: TGCGCCAGCAGCTTGATCTCAGTCTCAGGGGAAGAAGCTTTCTTT. Translated, this is CASSLISVSGEEAFF. The chain employs TRBV5-1 and TRBJ1-1; TRBD1 is possibly the D segment (6 matching bases). V lost 1 base and J lost 8 bases; the stretch between them is 18 bases long. Inclusive of the bounding cysteine and phenylalanine, the CDR3 is 15 residues long. Kept here is only the CDR3 DNA, which spans 45 bases and is read in frame from base 1. Via the germline V gene, CDR1 is SGHRS and CDR2 YFSETQ.